Sequencing of this TCR beta chain was carried out in a study of control samples from healthy donors and cancer patients. Using immunoSEQ multiplex PCR, the repertoire was profiled, and TCRdb retains in-frame clones only, with some absent. The data hold about 85,000 clones, with 90% observed a single time. With 2 bases removed from V and 5 bases from J, the gap between germline ends came to 13 bases. This CDR3 has 15 residues. Germline assignment: CDR1 MNHEY and CDR2 SVGAGI. This clone came up once. Input material: blood. The chain uses TRBV6-5 and TRBJ1-3; the D gene is possibly TRBD1 (5 bases). This sequence was found in a woman younger than 30 in good health. The CDR3 DNA reads TGTGCCAGCAGTTACGGCAGGGTCCCCCGAAACACCATATATTTT. Translating gives CASSYGRVPRNTIYF.